Following are 22 T cell receptor beta chains from one sample sequenced in a study of cytotoxic CD8 clonotypes in ibrutinib-treated CLL. The assay was immunoSEQ multiplex PCR, and TCRdb's table has in-frame clones only and misses some. The profile shows approximately 100,000 clones, more than 55% of them singletons. The specimen comprised PBMCs, sampled after 24 months of ibrutinib treatment. The receptor set was obtained from a human donor with chronic lymphocytic leukemia.

The V gene is TRBV19, the J gene TRBJ2-5; TRBD2 matches 12 bases. V dropped 0 bases and J dropped 6; count of bases not matched to a gene: 5. The CDR3 sequence is 16 residues long. CDR1 is LNHDA, CDR2 SQIVND, per germline (reference sequence). CDR3 nucleotide sequence: TGTGCCAGTAGTATAGAAACTAGCGGGGGGCGTAAGACCCAGTACTTC. It codes for CASSIETSGGRKTQYF.

This rearrangement joins TRBV7-3 to TRBJ2-3, with a possible D match to TRBD2 (5 bases). Trimming cost V 1 base and J 0 bases, with 11 bases left between them. CDR3 size: 16 residues. Germline assignment: CDR1 SGHTA and CDR2 FQGTGA. CDR3 sequence: CASSLKDLSSTDTQYF. CDR3 DNA: TGTGCCAGCAGCTTAAAGGACTTATCTAGCACAGATACGCAGTATTTT.

V gene TRBV21-1 combines with J gene TRBJ2-7; TRBD1 is the table's D call, not checked against the DNA. TRBV21-1 represents a pseudogene. The CDR3 runs to 17 residues. The CDR3 spells CASSIGLRDRGINEQYF. The CDR3 region has the DNA TGTGCCAGCAGCATCGGGTTACGGGACAGGGGGATCAACGAGCAGTACTTC.

The rearrangement links TRBV29-1 to TRBJ1-2; D gene uncertain. V lost 5 bases to trimming and J lost 4 bases, with 14 bases between them. The CDR3 loop spans 13 amino acids. The germline gives CDR1 SQVTM, CDR2 ANQGSEA. The CDR3 loop reads CSVLTDRIYGYTF. CDR3 in DNA: TGCAGCGTTTTAACGGACCGTATCTATGGCTACACCTTC.

V usage is TRBV10-1 and J usage is TRBJ2-1, with 9 bases matching TRBD2. The CDR3 is 16 residues long. V lost 6 bases and J lost 9; bases outside the gene matches: 15. CDR1 is WNHNN, CDR2 SYGVQD, per germline (reference sequence). The CDR3 sequence is CASRPLSRGGATEQFF. CDR3 sequence (DNA): TGCGCCAGCAGACCTCTCTCCCGCGGGGGGGCCACTGAGCAGTTCTTC.

This clone was counted a few times. The rearrangement uses TRBV28 and TRBJ2-7, with D unresolved. From germline, CDR1 is MDHEN and CDR2 SYDVKM. Trimming shortened V by 3 bases and J by 0 bases, and 9 bases separated the two germline ends. The CDR3 is 14 amino acids. CDR3 region: CASSFLQASYEQYF. In DNA, the CDR3 is TGTGCCAGCAGTTTTCTTCAGGCCTCCTACGAGCAGTACTTC.

The chain carries TRBV7-9 and TRBJ2-1; 7 nucleotides align to TRBD2. The CDR3 runs 15 residues. Trimming cost V 6 bases and J 5 bases; bases outside gene matches: 10. CDR1 and CDR2 from the germline V gene are SEHNR and FQNEAQ (reference sequence). The DNA for the CDR3 is TGTGCCAGCAGATCCCTGGGGAGGGTGAACAATGAGCAGTTCTTC. Protein: CASRSLGRVNNEQFF.

The J gene is TRBJ2-3, the V gene TRBV5-1; 10 bases fit TRBD2. Trimming at V came to 6 bases and at J to 2 bases, leaving 6 bases not matched to a gene. Germline V gene sequence: CDR1 SGHRS, CDR2 YFSETQ. The CDR3 spans 15 residues. CDR3 region: CASMVSGGPTDTQYF. CDR3 in DNA: TGCGCCAGCATGGTTAGCGGGGGGCCCACAGATACGCAGTATTTT.

V usage is TRBV5-4 and J usage is TRBJ2-2; 9 positions agree with TRBD2. The germline gives CDR1 SGHNT, CDR2 YYREEE (reference sequence). V lost 4 bases to trimming and J lost 4 bases; unmatched junction nucleotides: 8. The CDR3 has 16 amino acids. CDR3 bases: TGTGCCAGCAGCCCGGGGGTAGCGGGGGCCACCGGGGAGCTGTTTTTT. Its translation is CASSPGVAGATGELFF.

Only a few counts were recorded for this clone. The V call is TRBV5-1, the J call TRBJ2-5; D is possibly TRBD2 (6 bases). CDR3 size: 15 residues. Germline CDR1 is SGHRS and CDR2 is YFSETQ. The V end was cut by 2 bases, the J end by 5 bases, with 16 bases between. The CDR3 is CASSFEAGKGETQYF. The CDR3 DNA is TGCGCCAGCAGCTTCGAGGCGGGGAAGGGGGAGACCCAGTACTTC.

The rearrangement uses TRBV5-6 and TRBJ1-2, with D possibly being TRBD1 (5 bases). The germline gives CDR1 SGHDT, CDR2 YYEEEE. The CDR3 is made up of 15 amino acids. V was clipped by 4 bases and J by 0 bases, with 13 bases between them. CDR3 region: CASSLMAGTNYGYTF. The CDR3 DNA follows: TGTGCCAGCAGCCTAATGGCAGGGACTAACTATGGCTACACCTTC.

The chain's CDR3 is CASKSRRGANIQYF. For the CDR3, the DNA is TGTGCCAGCAAATCCAGGAGAGGGGCAAACATTCAGTACTTC. The V gene is TRBV21-1, the J gene TRBJ2-4. TRBV21-1 is marked as a pseudogene. This CDR3 has 14 amino acids.

This chain connects TRBV19 to TRBJ1-6; perhaps TRBD1 as D (5 bases). The germline CDR1 and CDR2 sequences are LNHDA and SQIVND (reference sequence). V lost 9 bases, J lost 7 bases, and 19 bases lay in between. CDR3 length: 15 residues. This CDR3 is CASGTEQIRNSPLHF. The CDR3 DNA is TGTGCCAGCGGGACGGAGCAGATTCGGAATTCACCCCTCCACTTT.

In DNA, the CDR3 is TGTGCCAGCAGTGACCGAGGGCCAAGGACCCTAAACAATCAGCCCCAGCATTTT. As protein: CASSDRGPRTLNNQPQHF. The chain employs TRBV2 and TRBJ1-5; D unresolved. This CDR3 has 18 residues. The germline V and J ends were trimmed by 3 bases and 3 bases, with 21 bases remaining between them. Per germline, CDR1 SNHLY and CDR2 FYNNEI.

The chain carries TRBV30 and TRBJ2-3; no clear D gene. V was shortened by 0 bases and J by 1 base, with 5 bases between the two germline ends. The germline gives CDR1 GTSNPN, CDR2 SVGIG (reference sequence). The CDR3 consists of 13 residues. CDR3 bases: TGTGCCTGGAGTGTATTAGGCACAGATACGCAGTATTTT. Encoded protein: CAWSVLGTDTQYF.

A few counts support this clone. In nucleotides, the CDR3 is TGTGCCTGGAGTTCGAAACAGGAGCAGTTCTTC. Encoded protein: CAWSSKQEQFF. The rearrangement links TRBV30 to TRBJ2-1; D unclear. V lost 2 bases, J lost 10 bases, and 9 bases lay in between. The CDR3 covers 11 residues. In germline, CDR1 is GTSNPN, CDR2 SVGIG (reference sequence).

The rearrangement links TRBV5-1 to TRBJ2-1; 14 bases are shared with TRBD2. This CDR3 contains 15 residues. V shed 2 bases and J 10 bases; nucleotides not matched to a gene: 5. CDR1 is SGHRS and CDR2 is YFSETQ in the germline V gene. The CDR3: CASSFRTSGGSEQFF. CDR3 DNA: TGCGCCAGCAGCTTCCGGACTAGCGGGGGGTCGGAGCAGTTCTTC.

The chain recombines TRBV6-5 with TRBJ1-2, with TRBD1 matching over 7 bases. CDR1 MNHEY and CDR2 SVGAGI come from the germline V gene. The CDR3 loop spans 15 amino acids. The trim removed 6 bases at V and 4 bases at J, leaving 11 bases unmatched. This CDR3 reads CASSFDAWDSYGYTF. Here the CDR3 DNA reads TGTGCCAGCAGCTTCGACGCTTGGGACAGCTATGGCTACACCTTC.

CDR3 in amino acids: CASSPGDRLQNIQYF. In DNA form, the CDR3 reads TGTGCCAGCTCACCAGGGGACAGACTACAAAACATTCAGTACTTC. The chain carries TRBV18 and TRBJ2-4, with 7 bases matching TRBD1. Trimming took 2 bases from V and 5 from J; bases not matched to a gene: 6. Germline CDR1 reads KGHSH; CDR2 reads LQKENI. This CDR3 has 15 residues.

This chain links TRBV4-2 with TRBJ2-7; D is perhaps TRBD1 (6 bases). Germline CDR1 and CDR2: LGHNA and YNFKEQ. CDR3 length equals 16 residues. The V gene lost 3 bases and the J gene lost 6 bases, with 21 bases spanning the gap. This chain's CDR3 is CASSQEPVGASGEQYF. CDR3 DNA: TGTGCCAGCAGCCAGGAACCCGTGGGGGCCAGCGGCGAGCAGTACTTC.

The chain combines TRBV2 with TRBJ2-5; 10 positions match TRBD2. The J segment lost 4 bases and the V segment lost 7 bases, leaving 6 bases of the junction unmatched. Germline values: CDR1 SNHLY, CDR2 FYNNEI. The CDR3 runs to 14 residues. CDR3 protein: CASNERGGRETQYF. In nucleotides, the CDR3 is TGTGCCAGCAACGAGCGGGGGGGCAGAGAGACCCAGTACTTC.

This clone was detected only a few times. The chain joins TRBV5-1 to TRBJ2-7, with 7 positions matching TRBD2. This CDR3 contains 14 residues. With V trimmed by 4 bases and J by 0 bases, 4 bases remained unmatched. CDR1 is SGHRS and CDR2 is YFSETQ in the germline V gene. For the CDR3, the DNA is TGCGCCAGCAGCCTTAGGACTAGCTCCTACGAGCAGTACTTC. Amino acid sequence: CASSLRTSSYEQYF.